This entry features one T cell receptor (beta chain) sequence. Its antigen is not known. The data belong to a study of graft-versus-host responses after intestinal transplantation. Study-wide background: Isolated intestinal, liver-intestinal, or multivisceral transplants had been given to the recipients. Following induction with anti-thymocyte globulin, all recipients were given tacrolimus and steroids for around three years. Study-level results: Allografts from individuals with graft-donor T cell macrochimerism displayed high graft-versus-host to host-versus-graft clonal ratios.

Per germline, CDR1 SGHTA and CDR2 FQGNSA. This CDR3 spans 15 amino acids. Trimming took 4 bases from V and 7 from J; bases not matched to a gene: 7. The method was immunoSEQ multiplex PCR; TCRdb's version includes in-frame clones alone and lacks a portion of them. The table has tens of thousands of clones, 91% seen once; the top ten hold over 0.08%. This chain joins TRBV7-2 and TRBJ2-1, with 10 bases that match TRBD1. The origin of this receptor is a human donor who received an intestinal transplant. This sample comprised unstimulated CD4+ T cells sorted from spleen or lymph node cells, obtained before intestinal transplant. The CDR3 reads CASSSSRDRGNEQFF. DNA of the CDR3: TGTGCCAGCAGCTCGTCCCGGGACAGGGGTAATGAGCAGTTCTTC.